These 11 T cell receptor beta chains were sequenced from one sample in a study of T cell responses to AZD1222 COVID-19 vaccine. Assay: immunoSEQ multiplex PCR; the TCRdb copy retains only in-frame clones and omits some. This table has some 99,000 clones, approximately 91% appearing once. This specimen was peripheral blood, taken on day 0 of MenACWY control vaccination. The receptor set was obtained from an adult in good health.

The gene calls are TRBV7-6 and TRBJ1-2; 8 bases are a match to TRBD1. From germline, CDR1 is SGHVS and CDR2 FNYEAQ. This CDR3 comprises 15 residues. J gave up 4 bases and V 5 bases, and 9 bases lay outside the gene matches. The DNA of the CDR3 is TGTGCCAGCAGCACACGGACAGGGCCCGGCTATGGCTACACCTTC. Its protein is CASSTRTGPGYGYTF. The full variable domain, with the rest looked up from reference TRBV7-6 and TRBJ1-2, is GAGVSQSPRYKVTKRGQDVALRCDPISGHVSLYWYRQALGQGPEFLTYFNYEAQQDKSGLPNDRFSAERPEGSISTLTIQRTEQRDSAMYRCASSTRTGPGYGYTFGSGTRLTVV.

This rearrangement joins TRBV19 to TRBJ2-7; 10 bases are shared with TRBD2. There are 15 residues in the CDR3. V was pared by 5 bases and J by 2 bases, with 6 bases of the junction left unmatched. CDR1 LNHDA and CDR2 SQIVND come from the germline V gene (reference sequence). The CDR3 loop is CASSPRTSGPYEQYF. The CDR3 DNA is TGTGCCAGTAGTCCCAGGACTAGCGGCCCCTACGAGCAGTACTTC.

The chain employs TRBV27 and TRBJ1-2, with 11 nucleotides matching TRBD1. CDR3 length: 15 amino acids. Per germline, CDR1 MNHEY and CDR2 SMNVEV (reference sequence). J gave up 6 bases and V 8 bases, and 11 bases lay outside the gene matches. Here the CDR3 DNA reads TGTGCCAGCGCAACCTCCGGGACAGGGGGTGATGGCTACACCTTC. As protein: CASATSGTGGDGYTF.

The chain employs TRBV7-2 and TRBJ2-1; 7 bases line up with TRBD1. Germline CDR1 reads SGHTA; CDR2 reads FQGNSA. There are 16 residues in the CDR3. V was pared by 1 base and J by 3 bases, with 6 bases of the junction left unmatched. CDR3 loop: CASSLVSGQYYNEQFF. The DNA of the CDR3 is TGTGCCAGCAGCTTAGTATCGGGACAGTACTACAATGAGCAGTTCTTC. The full variable domain, rest sourced from reference TRBV7-2 and TRBJ2-1, is GAGVSQSPSNKVTEKGKDVELRCDPISGHTALYWYRQSLGQGLEFLIYFQGNSAPDKSGLPSDRFSAERTGGSVSTLTIQRTQQEDSAVYLCASSLVSGQYYNEQFFGPGTRLTVL.

The CDR3 coding sequence is TGCGCCAGCAGCCCTGGGGTGGGAGCAACTAATGAAAAACTGTTTTTT. This sequence encodes CASSPGVGATNEKLFF. The gene calls are TRBV5-1 and TRBJ1-4; no clear D. This CDR3 has 16 residues. V shed 4 bases and J shed 0 bases, with 13 bases lying between them. Germline CDR1 reads SGHRS; CDR2 reads YFSETQ.

The V and J genes are TRBV19 and TRBJ1-1, with TRBD1 matching over 11 bases. This CDR3 region has 17 residues. With 2 bases clipped from V and 1 base from J, the junction kept 6 bases outside the gene matches. In germline, CDR1 is LNHDA, CDR2 SQIVND (reference sequence). Here the CDR3 reads CASSIRGQGVRNTEAFF. The CDR3 DNA reads as TGTGCCAGTAGTATAAGGGGACAGGGGGTCCGGAACACTGAAGCTTTCTTT.

V gene TRBV5-1 combines with J gene TRBJ2-7, with no clear D. With 0 bases removed from V and 4 bases from J, the gap between germline ends came to 8 bases. CDR1 and CDR2 (germline): SGHRS, YFSETQ. This CDR3 region has 13 residues. The CDR3 nucleotides are TGCGCCAGCAGCTTGGTCGGCGTATACGAGCAGTACTTC. This encodes CASSLVGVYEQYF.

This chain joins TRBV5-1 and TRBJ1-2; TRBD1 matches 7 bases. This CDR3 contains 15 residues. CDR1 is SGHRS and CDR2 is YFSETQ in the germline V gene. Unmatched junction bases numbered 6, after V lost 0 bases and J lost 4 bases. In DNA, the CDR3 is TGCGCCAGCAGCTTGGCCCCGACAGGGCCCTATGGCTACACCTTC. This sequence encodes CASSLAPTGPYGYTF.

The chain couples TRBV6-1 to TRBJ2-7, with TRBD1 as a possible D gene (6 bases). In germline, CDR1 is MNHNS, CDR2 SASEGT. The CDR3 has 13 amino acids. The ends were cut back, 5 bases at V and 5 bases at J, with 13 bases in the middle. CDR3 nucleotides: TGTGCCAGCAGTTTCCACAGGGACAACGAGCAGTACTTC. It is translated as CASSFHRDNEQYF.

V gene TRBV7-2 combines with J gene TRBJ2-7; D gene unclear. The CDR3 is made up of 16 amino acids. V was trimmed by 1 base and J by 0 bases, leaving 13 bases between them. Looked up from germline, CDR1 is SGHTA and CDR2 is FQGNSA. CDR3 nucleotide sequence: TGTGCCAGCAGCTTAGGGTTGTCGAGCGCCTCCTACGAGCAGTACTTC. Protein product: CASSLGLSSASYEQYF.

Only one count was recorded for this clone. DNA for the CDR3: TGCGCCAGCAGCTCCCCCGACGGTTCCTACAATGAGCAGTTCTTC. As protein: CASSSPDGSYNEQFF. The chain uses TRBV5-1 and TRBJ2-1; D gene uncertain. The CDR3 sequence is 15 residues long. V was cut by 3 bases and J by 1 base, with 11 bases left in between. Germline lookup yields CDR1 SGHRS and CDR2 YFSETQ.